This T cell receptor (beta chain) was sequenced during a study of T cells in Graves' hyperthyroidism and ophthalmopathy. Background on the study: The initial diagnosis was the point when peripheral blood was collected, ahead of any treatment.

Graves' hyperthyroidism showing no ophthalmopathy progression within 18 months was considered stable. In making diagnoses, clinical symptoms, serum thyroxine and TRAb, thyroid ultrasound and orbital computed tomography were all used. CDR3 size: 18 residues. V lost 6 bases to trimming and J lost 2 bases; unmatched junction nucleotides: 9. This clonotype showed up just a few times. TCR beta CDR3 regions were amplified from RNA transcripts. TCR CDR3 regions were first amplified by RT-PCR with HTBI primers. TCRdb recomputed calls from the multiplex PCR reads with MiXCR, one row per CDR3 protein. The profile shows roughly 420,000 distinct CDR3 sequences, around 14% of them singletons.

The chain employs TRBV12-3 or TRBV12-4 and TRBJ2-6, with 11 bases aligning to TRBD1. This TCR derives from a woman under 30 with Graves' hyperthyroidism. Sample: blood. The CDR3 nucleotides are TGTGCCAGCAGACGACCCCCGGGACAGGGGGCTGGGGCCAACGTCCTGACTTTC. As protein: CASRRPPGQGAGANVLTF.